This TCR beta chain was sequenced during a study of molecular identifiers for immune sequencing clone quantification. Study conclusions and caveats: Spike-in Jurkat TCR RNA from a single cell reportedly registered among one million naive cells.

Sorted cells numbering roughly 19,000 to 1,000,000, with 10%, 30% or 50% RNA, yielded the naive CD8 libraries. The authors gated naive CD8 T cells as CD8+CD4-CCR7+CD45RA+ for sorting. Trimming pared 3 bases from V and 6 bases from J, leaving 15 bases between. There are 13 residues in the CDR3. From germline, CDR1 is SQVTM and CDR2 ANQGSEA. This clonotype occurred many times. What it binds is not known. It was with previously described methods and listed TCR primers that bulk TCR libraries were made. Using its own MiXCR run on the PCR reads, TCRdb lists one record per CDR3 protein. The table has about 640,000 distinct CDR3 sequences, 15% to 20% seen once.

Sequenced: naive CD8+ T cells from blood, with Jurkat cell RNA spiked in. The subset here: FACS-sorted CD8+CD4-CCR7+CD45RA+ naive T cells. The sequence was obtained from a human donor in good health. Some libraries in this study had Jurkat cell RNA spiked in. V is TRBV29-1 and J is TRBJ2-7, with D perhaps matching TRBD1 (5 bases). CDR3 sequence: CSVEGPVGSEQYF. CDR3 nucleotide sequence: TGCAGCGTTGAGGGGCCCGTGGGGTCCGAGCAGTACTTC.